This paragraph covers one T cell receptor beta chain sequence. Its antigen remains unknown. From the roughly 120-subject validation cohort, which was separate from the roughly 670-subject first cohort, the donors were drawn. Assay: immunoSEQ multiplex PCR; the TCRdb copy retains only in-frame clones and omits some. The data show some 120,000 clones, with roughly 86% seen just once and approximately 1.3% held by the top ten. The sample belongs to a study of cytomegalovirus exposure and HLA in healthy donors. In germline, CDR1 is MNHNY, CDR2 SVGAGI (reference sequence). V lost 2 bases to trimming and J lost 8 bases, with 18 bases between them. This CDR3 comprises 15 residues. Study outcomes and limitations: The investigators catalogued under 200 TCR beta chains as cytomegalovirus-associated.

This TCR was recovered from a man aged 25-40 years in good health and CMV-seronegative. The genes are TRBV6-6 and TRBJ1-2, with D possibly being TRBD1 (6 bases). Sequenced input: PBMCs. CDR3 protein: CASSYEQTGQGGYTF. CDR3 bases: TGTGCCAGCAGTTACGAACAAACAGGGCAGGGCGGCTACACCTTC.